These 2 T cell receptor beta chains share one sample of origin, sequenced in a study of shared clonotypes between healthy human individuals. Clones were sequenced by immunoSEQ multiplex PCR, and TCRdb holds only the in-frame ones, with some missing. The table records about a million clones, approximately 80% of them present only once. Input material: memory CD4+ T cells from PBMCs. Subset of the sample: CD45RA-negative fraction. Receptors originate from a man aged 18 to 30 in good health. Some clones in this sample may be carry-over from other donors' samples.

This clone appeared once. This chain connects TRBV7-2 to TRBJ2-2; TRBD1 matches 8 bases. Germline lookup yields CDR1 SGHTA and CDR2 FQGNSA. The length of the CDR3 is 18 residues. J was trimmed by 5 bases and V by 4 bases; bases with no gene match: 15. The CDR3 loop reads CASSSRTGRNLLTGELFF. CDR3 nucleotide sequence: TGTGCCAGCAGCTCCCGGACAGGGCGAAACCTACTAACCGGGGAGCTGTTTTTT.

This clone was seen only once. The V gene is TRBV6-6, the J gene TRBJ1-1, with unresolved D. The CDR3 consists of 13 residues. V was clipped by 6 bases and J by 6 bases, with 14 bases between them. Germline-derived CDR1 and CDR2 are MNHNY and SVGAGI (reference sequence). CDR3 nucleotide sequence: TGTGCCAGCAGGCCCCCCGGGGTCGCTGAAGCTTTCTTT. Protein product: CASRPPGVAEAFF.